This T cell receptor (beta chain) was identified during a study of T cell responses to AZD1222 COVID-19 vaccine. Study background: Samples with a second dose at about 4 or about 12 weeks were pooled together. Study findings and constraints: Donors were largely white British and mainly female; clonal diversity was possibly underestimated. The CD4 TCRs associated with vaccination extended across spike and predominated at 160-218 and 743-854.

Sequenced by immunoSEQ multiplex PCR; TCRdb stores in-frame clones only, minus some. The sample contains about 130,000 clones, more than 85% of which appear only once. The CDR3 has 13 residues. The germline V gene has CDR1 MNHEY and CDR2 SVGAGI. V was trimmed by 8 bases and J by 10 bases, leaving 15 bases between them. With regard to this clone: Its antigen is not known.

The sequence came from an adult in good health. The source material was peripheral blood, sampled on day 0 of AZD1222 vaccination. The V call is TRBV6-5, the J call TRBJ1-6; TRBD1 is a possible D gene (5 bases). The CDR3 protein is CASGIKGRSPLHF. The CDR3 region has the DNA TGTGCCAGCGGGATCAAGGGGCGATCACCCCTCCACTTT.